This entry lists 9 T cell receptor beta chains sequenced from one sample in a study of beta chain features in type 1 diabetes (dated by TCRdb to the late 2010s). The method was the immunoSEQ multiplex PCR assay. The entire isolated RNA was reverse transcribed using the High Capacity cDNA Reverse Transcription Kit, and thus expressed TCRB transcripts were sequenced. The table comes from immuneACCESS by way of TCRdb, which keeps in-frame sequences with V and J called. Part of the clones is missing from these tables; in studies checked, under half for an unresolved V gene and the rest for unknown reasons. The sample table holds about 360,000 clones, of which 10% to 15% were seen once. The ten largest account for about 0.018% of the sample. The sequenced sample was naive CD4+ T cells from blood. The cell subset or site label, read with the paper, signifies: true naive CD4+ T cells. The receptors originated from a young man in good health.

The chain combines TRBV7-3 with TRBJ1-4, with D unresolved. The CDR3 totals 14 residues. V was shortened by 5 bases and J by 5 bases, with 12 bases between the two germline ends. Per the germline V gene, CDR1 is SGHTA and CDR2 is FQGTGA. CDR3 residues: CASSRSGANEKLFF. The CDR3 bases are TGTGCCAGCAGCCGGTCGGGTGCGAATGAAAAACTGTTTTTT.

This clone appeared once. V usage is TRBV27 and J usage is TRBJ2-7, with 14 bases matching TRBD2. The CDR3 is 15 amino acids. V lost 4 bases and J lost 5; bases outside the gene matches: 4. Germline V lookup: CDR1 MNHEY, CDR2 SMNVEV (reference sequence). CDR3 DNA sequence: TGTGCCAGCAGTTATCCGGGACTAGCGGGAGACGAGCAGTACTTC. It specifies CASSYPGLAGDEQYF.

In this sample, this clone turned up a few times. The chain combines TRBV4-3 with TRBJ2-1; D remains ambiguous. The length of the CDR3 is 14 residues. Trimming took 5 bases from V and 8 from J, leaving 16 bases between them. CDR1 is LGHNA and CDR2 is YSLEER in the germline V gene. This CDR3 reads CASSSFAALHEQFF. The CDR3 DNA follows: TGCGCCAGCAGCTCTTTCGCGGCTTTACATGAGCAGTTCTTC.

The sample holds a few counts of this clone. The V gene is TRBV15, the J gene TRBJ2-2; D might be TRBD2 (5 bases). The CDR3 runs 13 residues. The germline V gene encodes CDR1 LNHNV and CDR2 YYDKDF (reference sequence). The germline V and J ends were trimmed by 8 bases and 2 bases, with 9 bases remaining between them. Here the CDR3 reads CATAGDNTGELFF. As DNA, the CDR3 is TGTGCCACCGCCGGGGATAACACCGGGGAGCTGTTTTTT. Full variable domain (rest looked up from reference TRBV15 and TRBJ2-2): DAMVIQNPRYQVTQFGKPVTLSCSQTLNHNVMYWYQQKSSQAPKLLFHYYDKDFNNEADTPDNFQSRRPNTSFCFLDIRSPGLGDTAMYLCATAGDNTGELFFGEGSRLTVL.

This clone was seen more than once but under ten times. The CDR3 region has the DNA TGTGCCAGCAGCTCGAAACAGGGTCGGGATGACAAAAACATTCAGTACTTC. This translates into CASSSKQGRDDKNIQYF. The V and J genes are TRBV5-4 and TRBJ2-4; TRBD1 might be the D (6 bases). CDR3 length: 17 amino acids. Germline CDR1 SGHNT, CDR2 YYREEE (reference sequence). Trimming stripped 3 bases from V and 3 bases from J, with 19 bases between.

This sequence joins TRBV9 and TRBJ2-5; TRBD1 is a possible D gene (5 bases). CDR1 is SGDLS, CDR2 YYNGEE, per germline. Trimming removed 0 bases at V and 5 bases at J, with 11 bases between. The CDR3 runs 14 residues. As DNA, the CDR3 is TGTGCCAGCAGCGTAGCTTCAGGGTCGGAGACCCAGTACTTC. As protein: CASSVASGSETQYF.

The rearrangement uses TRBV5-1 and TRBJ1-6; 8 positions agree with TRBD1. The CDR3 has 15 residues. From germline, CDR1 is SGHRS and CDR2 YFSETQ. After removal of 4 bases from V and 9 bases from J, the junction contained 9 bases not matched to a gene. The CDR3 nucleotides are TGCGCCAGCAGCACTGGACAGGGAATCGGTTCACCCCTCCACTTT. It encodes CASSTGQGIGSPLHF. The full variable domain, rest sourced from reference TRBV5-1 and TRBJ1-6, is KAGVTQTPRYLIKTRGQQVTLSCSPISGHRSVSWYQQTPGQGLQFLFEYFSETQRNKGNFPGRFSGRQFSNSRSEMNVSTLELGDSALYLCASSTGQGIGSPLHFGNGTRLTVT.

This clone has just a few counts. V is TRBV7-9 and J is TRBJ1-1; 7 positions match TRBD1. After removal of 5 bases from V and 3 bases from J, the junction contained 9 bases not matched to a gene. The CDR3 consists of 15 residues. The germline V gene has CDR1 SEHNR and CDR2 FQNEAQ (reference sequence). The CDR3 nucleotides are TGTGCCAGCAGCCCACTCAGGGGGGCCGACACTGAAGCTTTCTTT. As protein: CASSPLRGADTEAFF.

The rearrangement links TRBV30 to TRBJ2-1, with D possibly being TRBD1 (5 bases). Germline V gene lookup returns CDR1 GTSNPN and CDR2 SVGIG (reference sequence). Trimming left V 5 bases short and J 5 bases short, with 22 bases between. The CDR3 consists of 16 residues. As DNA, the CDR3 is TGTGCCTGGGGCCATGCCGGACAACCTGGACACAATGAGCAGTTCTTC. Protein: CAWGHAGQPGHNEQFF.